The 21 T cell receptor beta chains presented below share a single source sample, sequenced in a study of metastatic and nonmetastatic thyroid tumors. MiXCR was used by TCRdb to re-call the PCR reads. The table lists about 85,000 clones, 8% to 9.5% of them singletons. All patients reached thyroid surgery having received no treatment beforehand. The sample consisted of blood. The receptors originated from a female donor with papillary thyroid cancer or a benign thyroid nodule (not recorded which). Some clones in this sample may be carry-over from other donors' samples.

This clone was seen a handful of times. It may be a read error: a sequence one base away is much more abundant. In the same sample, other DNA sequences code for this CDR3. V is TRBV20-1 and J is TRBJ1-1, with a possible D match to TRBD1 (5 bases). The germline gives CDR1 DFQATT, CDR2 SNEGSKA (reference sequence). V lost 3 bases, J lost 1 base, and 15 bases lay in between. The CDR3 runs to 15 residues. This CDR3 is CSARVGGARNTEAFF. The CDR3 DNA reads as TGCAGTGCTAGGGTGGGAGGGGCCAGGAACACTGAAGCTTTCTTT.

The J gene is TRBJ1-3, the V gene TRBV28; possibly TRBD1 for D (5 bases). V was cut by 2 bases and J by 2 bases, with 10 bases left in between. CDR1 and CDR2 from the germline V gene are MDHEN and SYDVKM. The CDR3 loop spans 15 amino acids. The CDR3 DNA reads as TGTGCCAGCAGTTTAGGGTCGGGACCTGGAAACACCATATATTTT. It translates to CASSLGSGPGNTIYF.

This clone was seen ten or more times. DNA of the CDR3: TGTGCCAGCTCACCACCGACCTATAGAGAGACCCAGTACTTC. Its translation is CASSPPTYRETQYF. V usage is TRBV18 and J usage is TRBJ2-5; D not resolved. V gave up 0 bases and J gave up 4 bases, with 9 bases separating them. This CDR3 comprises 14 residues. The germline CDR1 and CDR2 sequences are KGHSH and LQKENI.

This clone came up many times. The CDR3 nucleotides read TGCGCCAGCAGTGAGGGGGGAATAAGGGTGTACGAGCAGTACTTC. This sequence encodes CASSEGGIRVYEQYF. The chain has TRBV5-1 and TRBJ2-7, with D possibly called TRBD1 or TRBD2 (6 bases each). The V gene's germline CDR1 is SGHRS and CDR2 YFSETQ. V shed 5 bases and J shed 4 bases, with 19 bases lying between them. The CDR3 totals 15 residues. The entire variable domain, with the rest obtained from reference TRBV5-1 and TRBJ2-7, is as follows: KAGVTQTPRYLIKTRGQQVTLSCSPISGHRSVSWYQQTPGQGLQFLFEYFSETQRNKGNFPGRFSGRQFSNSRSEMNVSTLELGDSALYLCASSEGGIRVYEQYFGPGTRLTVT.

In its sample, this clone was seen many times. The chain employs TRBV19 and TRBJ2-6; the D gene is possibly TRBD1 (5 bases). Germline V gene sequence: CDR1 LNHDA, CDR2 SQIVND (reference sequence). V was pared by 0 bases and J by 3 bases, with 9 bases between. This CDR3 has 16 residues. The CDR3 DNA reads as TGTGCCAGTAGTATAGATGGGGCCGGTGGGGCCAACGTCCTGACTTTC. This translates into CASSIDGAGGANVLTF.

The J gene is TRBJ1-2, the V gene TRBV15, with D uncertain. V was pared by 5 bases and J by 10 bases, with 17 bases between. Germline V gene lookup returns CDR1 LNHNV and CDR2 YYDKDF (reference sequence). The CDR3 contains 13 residues. DNA for the CDR3: TGTGCCACCAGCCCACCGTCAGTCGAGGTCTACACCTTC. This sequence encodes CATSPPSVEVYTF.

This clone was recorded many times. The rearrangement joins TRBV4-1 to TRBJ2-1, with 9 bases lining up with TRBD1. In germline, CDR1 is MGHRA, CDR2 YSYEKL. The ends lost 1 base at V and 9 bases at J; junction bases unmatched: 4. The CDR3 consists of 14 residues. The CDR3, as DNA: TGCGCCAGCAGCCAAGCCTGGACAGGGGTTGAGCAGTTCTTC. Translating gives CASSQAWTGVEQFF.

This clone was counted at least ten times. The chain joins TRBV12-5 to TRBJ2-2, with TRBD2 matching 8 bases. The germline CDR1 and CDR2 sequences are LGHNT and FRNRAP. The CDR3 is 16 amino acids. The V and J ends lost 6 bases and 0 bases, in that order; junction bases with no gene match: 6. In DNA form, the CDR3 reads TGTGCTAGTGGCCCTACACTAGCGGCGAACACCGGGGAGCTGTTTTTT. It is translated as CASGPTLAANTGELFF.

This clone was seen repeatedly, ten times or more. Other DNA sequences from this sample encode an identical CDR3 as well. J is TRBJ2-6 and V is TRBV2; 9 nucleotides agree with TRBD1. The CDR3 sequence is 19 residues long. Trimming took 5 bases from V and 0 from J; bases not matched to a gene: 11. Germline CDR1 reads SNHLY; CDR2 reads FYNNEI. This chain's CDR3 is CASSPIWTGESSGANVLTF. CDR3 sequence (DNA): TGTGCCAGCAGTCCAATCTGGACAGGGGAAAGCTCTGGGGCCAACGTCCTGACTTTC.

This clone was recorded many times. The genes are TRBV27 and TRBJ1-4; possible D gene TRBD1, 5 bases. The CDR3 consists of 14 residues. Germline V gene lookup returns CDR1 MNHEY and CDR2 SMNVEV (reference sequence). Trimming pared 4 bases from V and 1 base from J, leaving 7 bases between. This CDR3 reads CASSYGGTNEKLFF. In nucleotides, the CDR3 is TGTGCCAGCAGTTACGGGGGAACTAATGAAAAACTGTTTTTT.

In its sample, this clone was seen many times. This chain joins TRBV15 and TRBJ1-2, with TRBD1 matching over 7 bases. Germline V gives CDR1 LNHNV, CDR2 YYDKDF (reference sequence). J was trimmed by 6 bases and V by 0 bases; bases with no gene match: 7. This CDR3 region has 15 residues. The CDR3 protein is CATSRDIDRADGYTF. The CDR3, as DNA: TGTGCCACCAGCAGAGATATAGACAGGGCGGATGGCTACACCTTC.

This clone has a count of ten or more. The rearrangement uses TRBV5-1 and TRBJ2-7, with 10 bases lining up with TRBD1. The CDR3 covers 16 residues. With 4 bases clipped from V and 1 base from J, the junction kept 8 bases outside the gene matches. Germline V gene sequence: CDR1 SGHRS, CDR2 YFSETQ. This CDR3 reads CASSGLTGGRSYEQYF. The CDR3 DNA is TGCGCCAGCAGCGGGTTGACAGGGGGCAGGTCCTACGAGCAGTACTTC.

This clone was found many times. This chain links TRBV27 with TRBJ2-7, with TRBD1 matching 8 bases. V gave up 4 bases and J gave up 3 bases; unmatched junction bases: 8. The CDR3 is made up of 15 amino acids. Per the germline V gene, CDR1 is MNHEY and CDR2 is SMNVEV (reference sequence). The CDR3 bases are TGTGCCAGCAGTTCCACCGGGACAGGAAACTACGAGCAGTACTTC. It codes for CASSSTGTGNYEQYF.

The chain couples TRBV30 to TRBJ1-2, with D unclear. This CDR3 is built from 10 residues. V was trimmed by 5 bases and J by 7 bases, leaving 8 bases between them. The germline V gene encodes CDR1 GTSNPN and CDR2 SVGIG (reference sequence). DNA for the CDR3: TGTGCCTGGTGGCGTATTGGCTACACCTTC. Encoded protein: CAWWRIGYTF.

This clone occurred many times. Different DNA sequences within this sample yield the same CDR3. The rearrangement uses TRBV24-1 and TRBJ1-5; TRBD1 aligns across 10 bases. The CDR3 sequence is 14 residues long. CDR1 KGHDR and CDR2 SFDVKD come from the germline V gene. The ends lost 5 bases at V and 5 bases at J; junction bases unmatched: 2. CDR3 bases: TGTGCCACCAGTGTGGGGACAGGGGATCAGCCCCAGCATTTT. The encoded protein is CATSVGTGDQPQHF.

This clone was seen repeatedly, ten times or more. The same CDR3 also results from other DNA sequences found in this sample. The CDR3 DNA reads TGTGCCAGCAGTTCCGGGACAGGGGGTAAGGAGACCCAGTACTTC. Protein product: CASSSGTGGKETQYF. J is TRBJ2-5 and V is TRBV6-1; 11 bases map to TRBD1. CDR1 is MNHNS, CDR2 SASEGT, per germline. The V gene end was trimmed by 5 bases and the J gene end by 5 bases; junction bases not matched to a gene: 7. The CDR3 contains 15 residues.

This clone was found many times. CDR3 in DNA: TGCAGTGCTAGACTAGCGGGGGGTGGAGATACGCAGTATTTT. It encodes CSARLAGGGDTQYF. This chain links TRBV20-1 with TRBJ2-3; 11 bases match TRBD2. Unmatched junction bases numbered 3, after V lost 2 bases and J lost 5 bases. In germline, CDR1 is DFQATT, CDR2 SNEGSKA (reference sequence). This CDR3 is built from 14 residues.

This clone was seen many times. The rearrangement links TRBV6-5 to TRBJ1-6; D not resolved. The CDR3 contains 18 residues. V lost 6 bases and J lost 0, with 18 bases in between. Germline-derived CDR1 and CDR2 are MNHEY and SVGAGI. The CDR3, as DNA: TGTGCCAGCAGAACCCTGGTGGGCACAAGCTCCTATAATTCACCCCTCCACTTT. Residues: CASRTLVGTSSYNSPLHF.

This rearrangement joins TRBV2 to TRBJ1-1; 7 bases are shared with TRBD1. The CDR3 runs to 13 residues. Looked up from germline, CDR1 is SNHLY and CDR2 is FYNNEI. V trimming: 4 bases; J trimming: 6 bases; junction bases outside the gene matches: 5. For the CDR3, the DNA is TGTGCCAGCAGTGTTGACAGGGTCTCTGAAGCTTTCTTT. It is translated as CASSVDRVSEAFF.

Regarding this clone: One end of the junction varies from germline; a read error may be responsible. The chain recombines TRBV6-1 with TRBJ2-1, with D possibly matching TRBD1 (5 bases). The CDR3 extends over 14 amino acids. Germline CDR1 reads MNHNS; CDR2 reads SASEGT. The CDR3 spells CASGEWGPGNEQFF. The DNA for the CDR3 is TGTGCCAGCGGTGAATGGGGCCCTGGGAATGAGCAGTTCTTC.

This clone was counted many times. The gene calls are TRBV24-1 and TRBJ1-2, with D uncertain. The CDR3 is 14 amino acids. The V gene lost 3 bases and the J gene lost 8 bases, with 15 bases spanning the gap. Per germline, CDR1 KGHDR and CDR2 SFDVKD. The CDR3: CATSDPGSLLGYTF. The CDR3, as DNA: TGTGCCACCAGTGATCCCGGCTCACTATTGGGCTACACCTTC.